This is a list of T cell receptor beta chains from one sample in a study of control samples from healthy donors and cancer patients. Data came from immunoSEQ multiplex PCR; TCRdb stores just in-frame clones and leaves some out. Among about 75,000 clones listed, more than 80% were seen once. Sample: blood. The receptors originated from a man aged 45-65 years in good health. The CDR3 runs from the conserved cysteine through the conserved F or W. D genes are given only for firm matches. Expanded clones are given a class, and other clones once, few, many or no size at all.

clone size,J gene,V gene,D gene,CDR3 protein,CDR3 DNA
-,TRBJ1-5,TRBV6-1,TRBD1,CASSEQGAFQPQHF,TGTGCCAGCAGTGAACAGGGGGCTTTCCAGCCCCAGCATTTT
once,TRBJ1-5,TRBV7-2,-,CASSPVGGNSNQPQHF,TGTGCCAGCAGCCCTGTTGGAGGGAATAGCAATCAGCCCCAGCATTTT
-,TRBJ2-3,TRBV6-2/TRBV6-3,-,CASSRQIGTDTQYF,TGTGCCAGCAGTCGACAGATCGGCACAGATACGCAGTATTTT
few,TRBJ1-1,TRBV4-3,-,CASSQDFPGVAEAFF,TGCGCCAGCAGCCAAGATTTTCCAGGGGTCGCTGAAGCTTTCTTT
-,TRBJ2-1,TRBV6-2/TRBV6-3,-,CASSPSTGGLGFYNEQFF,TGTGCCAGCAGTCCGTCGACAGGCGGGCTGGGGTTCTACAATGAGCAGTTCTTC
-,TRBJ2-1,TRBV5-4,TRBD2,CASSPGLDKNYEQFF,TGTGCCAGCAGCCCGGGACTAGATAAGAACTATGAGCAGTTCTTC
once,TRBJ2-1,TRBV5-1,-,CASSLGDFGEQFF,TGCGCCAGCAGCTTGGGAGATTTCGGGGAGCAGTTCTTC
-,TRBJ1-5,TRBV5-1,-,CASSLGGYNQPQHF,TGCGCCAGCAGCTTGGGGGGGTACAATCAGCCCCAGCATTTT
-,TRBJ1-5,TRBV19,-,CASGYSNQPQHF,TGTGCCAGCGGTTATAGCAATCAGCCCCAGCATTTT
-,TRBJ1-5,TRBV10-3,-,CAITPQENQPQHF,TGTGCCATCACCCCCCAGGAGAATCAGCCCCAGCATTTT
-,TRBJ1-1,TRBV16,-,CASSRTVNTEAFF,TGTGCCAGCAGCCGCACGGTGAACACTGAAGCTTTCTTT
few,TRBJ1-1,TRBV29-1,-,CSVEGEAEAFF,TGCAGCGTTGAGGGGGAGGCTGAAGCTTTCTTT
-,TRBJ2-2,TRBV3-1/TRBV3-2,TRBD2,CASCPGGAGELFF,TGTGCCAGCTGCCCGGGAGGGGCCGGGGAGCTGTTTTTT
once,TRBJ1-1,TRBV27,-,CASSTKQGNTEAFF,TGTGCCAGCAGCACAAAACAGGGCAACACTGAAGCTTTCTTT
-,TRBJ1-2,TRBV7-9,-,CASSLPETYGIYGYTF,TGTGCCAGCAGCTTACCGGAGACTTACGGGATCTATGGCTACACCTTC